This TCR beta chain originates from a study of blood T cell repertoires in COVID-19. Study background: Samples taken during acute and convalescent COVID-19 were collected in the United States, Italy and Spain. PBMCs, B-cell-depleted T cells, or T cells provided the cDNA or gDNA that made up the material.

The CDR3 covers 14 residues. The germline V gene has CDR1 SGDLS and CDR2 YYNGEE. Trimming took 4 bases from V and 2 from J; bases not matched to a gene: 4. Produced via immunoSEQ multiplex PCR; TCRdb's table is partial and in-frame only. This table holds roughly 250,000 clones, 80% to 90% found once. Membership in each cohort depended on participant-reported clinical history. What the recovered Cohort 3 donors had was two negative PCRs, clearance, or symptom resolution. This TCR was sampled from a woman between 18 and 29 years old who had recovered from COVID-19. Sequences were obtained from PBMCs or T cells enriched from blood (not recorded which). This chain joins TRBV9 and TRBJ2-5; 8 bases fit TRBD2. CDR3 DNA: TGTGCCAGCAGCCCGCGGGGGGAACAAGAGACCCAGTACTTC. Amino acid sequence: CASSPRGEQETQYF.